This T cell receptor beta chain appears in the sequencing data of a study of radiotherapy plus CTLA-4 blockade in lung cancer. Study-wide context: Among all patients, about 19% showed objective responses, while about 31% had disease control. Study-level points and caveats: Early blood T cell clone changes and increased post-radiation serum interferon-beta were reportedly the strongest response predictors. Radiotherapy with ipilimumab was followed by blood expansion of tumor-derived clones.

Focal radiation was given together with CTLA-4 blockade (ipilimumab) to patients with chemo-refractory metastatic non-small-cell lung cancer. Note on this clone: The antigen is undetermined.

Some clones are missing from TCRdb's copy, which holds only in-frame ones; the method was immunoSEQ multiplex PCR. The sample records roughly 110,000 clones, 85% to 90% being singletons. V lost 5 bases and J lost 7, with 14 bases in between. Germline CDR1 reads SGHTA; CDR2 reads FQGNSA. The CDR3 runs to 13 residues. The genes are TRBV7-2 and TRBJ1-1; tentatively, D is TRBD1 (6 bases). The clonotype originates from a human donor with non-small cell lung cancer that progressed on radiotherapy plus ipilimumab. Some clones in this sample may be carry-over from other donors' samples. The sample consisted of peripheral blood, taken from a patient treated with radiotherapy plus ipilimumab. The CDR3 DNA is TGTGCCAGCAGCCCCCGACAGGTTCTTGAAGCTTTCTTT. It codes for CASSPRQVLEAFF.